This T cell receptor (beta chain) was recorded in a study of blood T cells in healthy people across ages. Using a J-beta primer mix together with a sample-barcoded 5' primer, a second PCR was run for about 6 to 11 cycles. TCRdb redid the calling of the 5' RACE reads with MiXCR, one entry per CDR3 protein. The data contain roughly 800,000 distinct CDR3 sequences, about 53% of them singletons. The CDR3 has 13 amino acids. Germline values: CDR1 SGHAT, CDR2 FQNNGV. The specimen was blood. The sequence derives from a man older than 75 in good health. The rearrangement links TRBV11-2 to TRBJ2-7; D is unresolved. The DNA end lines up better with TRBJ2-5; the J call may be wrong. The CDR3 sequence: CASSLDLKETQYF. The CDR3 DNA reads as TGTGCCAGCAGCTTAGATTTGAAAGAGACCCAGTACTTC.